This T cell receptor (beta chain) was identified during a study of blood T cells in healthy people across ages. Looked up from germline, CDR1 is SEHNR and CDR2 is FQNEAQ (reference sequence). The V end lost 5 bases, the J end lost 4 bases, and 13 bases lay between the germline ends. The CDR3 extends over 14 amino acids. Together with a sample-barcoded 5' primer, a J-beta primer mix was included in a second PCR lasting roughly 6 to 12 cycles. TCRdb reanalysed the 5' RACE reads using MiXCR and keeps one entry per CDR3 protein. Of over a million distinct CDR3 sequences listed, roughly 43% are singletons.

Sequencing was done on a sample of blood. The chain joins TRBV7-9 to TRBJ2-3; possible D gene TRBD2, 5 bases. The TCR was taken from a woman between 18 and 30 years old in good health. The CDR3 loop is CASSDAASPDTQYF. CDR3 sequence (DNA): TGTGCCAGCAGCGATGCGGCTAGCCCAGATACGCAGTATTTT.